This paragraph reports one T cell receptor (beta chain). The antigen remains undetermined. Only in-frame clones appear in the TCRdb table, and some are missing; sequencing was by immunoSEQ multiplex PCR. Of fewer than 30,000 clones in the sample, less than 95% were seen once. CDR3 length: 14 amino acids. Germline V lookup: CDR1 SGHTA, CDR2 FQGNSA. The V and J ends lost 4 bases and 5 bases respectively, with 14 bases between them. The data were obtained in a study of T cells in localized non-small cell lung cancer. The study's findings and limits: Appearances in adjacent lung were noted for a median roughly 50 of the top 100 tumor clones. Peak T cell clonality was found in uninvolved adjacent lung, exceeding tumor. Higher adjacent-lung clonality was associated with shorter survival.

The chain is built from TRBV7-2 and TRBJ1-2; weak D call: TRBD1 (5 bases). The sequence came from a woman aged 40-70 years with stage I lung adenocarcinoma. The starting material was peripheral blood, obtained before any cancer treatment. The DNA for the CDR3 is TGTGCCAGCAGCTCCCTCGGGACGCCGTATGGCTACACCTTC. This gives the protein CASSSLGTPYGYTF.